This is a list of T cell receptor beta chains from one sample in a study of T cell responses to AZD1222 COVID-19 vaccine. Repertoires were generated with immunoSEQ multiplex PCR, while TCRdb's copy carries only in-frame clones and drops some. Of approximately 110,000 clones detected, about 88% appear once; the ten largest clones hold roughly 10%. The source material was peripheral blood, sampled on day 0 of AZD1222 vaccination. The receptors shown here come from an adult in good health. CDR3s include the opening cysteine and the closing phenylalanine or tryptophan. A D gene is named only where the DNA matches it firmly. Clone sizes are given selectively: once, few, many, or a class where the clone is expanded.

>TRBJ2-1|NA|NA|TRBV11-2
TGTGCCAGCAGCTTAGGCCGGACCCCCCCTAATGAGCAGTTCTTC
CASSLGRTPPNEQFF
>TRBJ1-2|NA|NA|TRBV12-5
TGTGCTAGTGGTTTGCCAAACGGGCCTTTTGGCTACACCTTC
CASGLPNGPFGYTF
>TRBJ2-5|NA|NA|TRBV5-4
TGTGCCAGCAGCGTGAAGATTCAAGAGACCCAGTACTTC
CASSVKIQETQYF
>TRBJ2-3|TRBD2|NA|TRBV5-4
TGTGCCAGCAGCTTGGGGCTAGCGGGGGGCCTTCGCACAGATACGCAGTATTTT
CASSLGLAGGLRTDTQYF
>TRBJ2-5|NA|NA|TRBV4-1
TGCGCCAGCAGCCAGGGAGTTTTGGAGACCCAGTACTTC
CASSQGVLETQYF
>TRBJ2-7|TRBD1|NA|TRBV5-4
TGTGCCAGCAGCCCCTATTGGGACAGGGCCGACTACGAGCAGTACTTC
CASSPYWDRADYEQYF
>TRBJ2-2|TRBD1|NA|TRBV4-1
TGCGCCAGCAGCGACCTGAGGGGGCGCGGACGATACACTGGGACCGGGGAGCTGTTTTTT
CASSDLRGRGRYTGTGELFF
>TRBJ2-7|NA|NA|TRBV5-1
TGCGCCAGCAGCGATACCGGGATCGCCTCCTACGAGCAGTACTTC
CASSDTGIASYEQYF
>TRBJ1-1|NA|NA|TRBV18
TGTGCCAGCTCATTTAGGACAGCCGACACTGAAGCTTTCTTT
CASSFRTADTEAFF
>TRBJ1-4|NA|NA|TRBV19
TGTGCCAGTACCCCCGGGGGGGGCTACGGTGAAAAACTGTTTTTT
CASTPGGGYGEKLFF
>TRBJ2-1|NA|NA|TRBV28
TGTGCCAGCAGTTTAGAGTTGGCTTCCTACAATGAGCAGTTCTTC
CASSLELASYNEQFF
>TRBJ2-7|NA|NA|TRBV6-5
TGTGCCAGCAGTTACAGTTTGGACAGTTTTTCCTACGAGCAGTACTTC
CASSYSLDSFSYEQYF
>TRBJ1-3|TRBD1|once|TRBV7-9
TGTGCCAGCAGCTTCAAGGGGGCGCTTGGAAACACCATATATTTT
CASSFKGALGNTIYF
>TRBJ2-1|NA|NA|TRBV6-2/TRBV6-3
TGTGCCAGCAGTTACCGGAGTCTGGGTTACAATGAGCAGTTCTTC
CASSYRSLGYNEQFF
>TRBJ1-5|NA|NA|TRBV3-1/TRBV3-2
TGTGCCAGCAGCCAAGGGTCTGGGAATCAGCCCCAGCATTTT
CASSQGSGNQPQHF
>TRBJ2-1|TRBD2|few|TRBV4-3
TGCGCCAGCAGCCAGACTAGCGGGAGACTAAGTGAGCAGTTCTTC
CASSQTSGRLSEQFF
>TRBJ2-7|NA|NA|TRBV7-3
TGTGCCAGCAGCCCGGGACCTGGCTACGAGCAGTACTTC
CASSPGPGYEQYF
>TRBJ2-1|NA|NA|TRBV24-1
TGTGCCACCAGTGACTCGGTTATATGGGTTGAGCAGTTCTTC
CATSDSVIWVEQFF
>TRBJ2-7|TRBD1|NA|TRBV28
TGTGCCAGCAGTTTCCCCGGGACAGGGACCTCCTACGAGCAGTACTTC
CASSFPGTGTSYEQYF
>TRBJ2-3|NA|once|TRBV20-1
TGCAGTGCTTATCTTAAGGATACGCAGTATTTT
CSAYLKDTQYF
>TRBJ1-5|TRBD1|NA|TRBV19
TGTGCCAGTAGTATAGCGGGACAGGGTGGGGATCAGCCCCAGCATTTT
CASSIAGQGGDQPQHF
>TRBJ1-5|NA|few|TRBV20-1
TGCAGTGCTAGTATCGCTAGCAATCAGCCCCAGCATTTT
CSASIASNQPQHF
>TRBJ2-1|NA|once|TRBV24-1
TGTGCCACCAGTGACCGTGACACCCGAAGCCTCAATGAGCAGTTCTTC
CATSDRDTRSLNEQFF
>TRBJ2-1|TRBD1|once|TRBV11-3
TGTGCCAGCAGCTTAGGCCACAGGGGGTCGAGGAATGAGCAGTTCTTC
CASSLGHRGSRNEQFF
>TRBJ2-1|NA|NA|TRBV6-1
TGTGCCAGCAGGACGGGTGTGATTGAGCAGTTCTTC
CASRTGVIEQFF
>TRBJ1-2|NA|NA|TRBV6-2/TRBV6-3
TGTGCCAGCAGTTACTCGCGGGGAACGGAAGGCTACACCTTC
CASSYSRGTEGYTF
>TRBJ2-7|NA|NA|TRBV6-5
TGTGCCAGCAGCGCCCTTGGGGTCGAGCAGTACTTC
CASSALGVEQYF
>TRBJ2-1|TRBD1|few|TRBV5-1
TGCGCCAGCAGCTCTGGGACAGGGGCCGAGAGCTCCTACAATGAGCAGTTCTTC
CASSSGTGAESSYNEQFF
>TRBJ1-5|NA|once|TRBV6-5
TGTGCCAGCAGTACTAACACACTCAATCAGCCCCAGCATTTT
CASSTNTLNQPQHF
>TRBJ2-7|TRBD2|NA|TRBV27
TGTGCCAGCAGTGAAATAGCGGGAGGAGTCTACGAGCAGTACTTC
CASSEIAGGVYEQYF
>TRBJ2-2|NA|NA|TRBV19
TGTGCCAGTAGTATAGACAGATCGAACACCGGGGAGCTGTTTTTT
CASSIDRSNTGELFF
>TRBJ2-7|NA|NA|TRBV12-3/TRBV12-4
TGTGCCAGCAGTTTATACGGATCCTACGAGCAGTACTTC
CASSLYGSYEQYF
>TRBJ2-5|NA|NA|TRBV9
TGTGCCAGCAGCGTAGCAGAGACCCAGTACTTC
CASSVAETQYF
>TRBJ1-6|NA|NA|TRBV3-1/TRBV3-2
TGTGCCAGCAGTTACCGGGTCGATAATTCACCCCTCCACTTT
CASSYRVDNSPLHF
>TRBJ2-7|NA|NA|TRBV18
TGTGCCAGCTCACCTCCGGGACGTTCCTACGAGCAGTACTTC
CASSPPGRSYEQYF
>TRBJ2-5|NA|NA|TRBV4-3
TGCGCCAGCAGCCATGCCGGACTGGGGGCGGAAGAGACCCAGTACTTC
CASSHAGLGAEETQYF
>TRBJ2-7|NA|NA|TRBV18
TGTGCCAGCTCACCGACAAGCCACGAGCAGTACTTC
CASSPTSHEQYF
>TRBJ2-7|TRBD2|NA|TRBV2
TGTGCCAGCAGTGAAAGGGCTAGCGGATGGTACGAGCAGTACTTC
CASSERASGWYEQYF
>TRBJ1-5|NA|NA|TRBV27
TGTGCCAGCAGTAGGGTAGGTTGGGGCAATCAGCCCCAGCATTTT
CASSRVGWGNQPQHF
>TRBJ1-1|NA|NA|TRBV9
TGTGCCAGCAGCGCCGAGGGACATCTTTTTTCCAAGATGAACACTGAAGCTTTCTTT
CASSAEGHLFSKMNTEAFF
>TRBJ2-1|TRBD2|NA|TRBV7-9
TGTGCCAGCAAGGGAAGTAACCTAGCGGATGAGCAGTTCTTC
CASKGSNLADEQFF
>TRBJ2-7|NA|NA|TRBV12-3/TRBV12-4
TGTGCCAGCAGTTTGTATGGCTACGAGCAGTACTTC
CASSLYGYEQYF
>TRBJ2-7|NA|NA|TRBV6-4
TGTGCCAGCAGCCCCGGGACACCTAACGAGCAGTACTTC
CASSPGTPNEQYF
>TRBJ2-5|NA|NA|TRBV27
TGTGCCAGCAGCCCCAGGTTGCTACTTACACAAGAGACCCAGTACTTC
CASSPRLLLTQETQYF
>TRBJ1-6|NA|NA|TRBV7-9
TGTGCCAGCAGCCCCGCCCGGGGAAATTCACCCCTCCACTTT
CASSPARGNSPLHF
>TRBJ2-1|NA|NA|TRBV4-2
TGTGCCAGCAGCCAAGCCTCCGGACAGAACCAATACAATGAGCAGTTCTTC
CASSQASGQNQYNEQFF
>TRBJ1-1|NA|NA|TRBV11-3
TGTGCCAGCAGCTTAACTGAAGCTTTCTTT
CASSLTEAFF
>TRBJ2-7|TRBD1|NA|TRBV7-3
TGTGCCAGCAGCACCACGGACAGGGGGCGTTTCTGCGAGCAGTACTTC
CASSTTDRGRFCEQYF
>TRBJ2-7|NA|NA|TRBV6-5
TGTGCCAGCAGGTCAAGGGGGATCTCCTACGAGCAGTACTTC
CASRSRGISYEQYF
>TRBJ2-7|NA|NA|TRBV5-5
TGTGCCAGCAGCTTGACAGCAGAGGGTTACGAGCAGTACTTC
CASSLTAEGYEQYF